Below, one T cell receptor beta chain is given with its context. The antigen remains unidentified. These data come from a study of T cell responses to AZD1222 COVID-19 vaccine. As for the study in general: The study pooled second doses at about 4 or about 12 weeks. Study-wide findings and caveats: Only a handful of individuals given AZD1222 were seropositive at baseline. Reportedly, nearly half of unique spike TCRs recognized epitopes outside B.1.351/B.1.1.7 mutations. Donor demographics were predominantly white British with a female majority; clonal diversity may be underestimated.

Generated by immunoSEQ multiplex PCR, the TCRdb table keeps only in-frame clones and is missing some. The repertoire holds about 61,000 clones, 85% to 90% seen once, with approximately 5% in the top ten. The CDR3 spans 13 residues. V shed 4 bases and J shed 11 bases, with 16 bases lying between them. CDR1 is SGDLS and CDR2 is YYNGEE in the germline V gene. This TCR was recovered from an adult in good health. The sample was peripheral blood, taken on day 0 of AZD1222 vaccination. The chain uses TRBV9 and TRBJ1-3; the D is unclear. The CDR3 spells CASSPGMEGSIYF. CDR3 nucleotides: TGTGCCAGCAGCCCCGGTATGGAGGGATCCATATATTTT.